This T cell receptor beta chain stems from a study of blood T cell repertoires in COVID-19. For the study at large: Sites in the United States, Italy and Spain provided acute and convalescent COVID-19 samples.

Sequenced by immunoSEQ multiplex PCR; TCRdb stores in-frame clones only, minus some. The table records roughly 190,000 clones, 86% of them present only once. Trimming shortened V by 3 bases and J by 4 bases, and 15 bases separated the two germline ends. The CDR3 totals 16 residues. Germline V gives CDR1 KGHDR, CDR2 SFDVKD. The clonotype was recovered from a woman aged 40 to 50 in a cohort exposed to, infected with or recovered from COVID-19 (not recorded which). Sequencing was performed on PBMCs or T cells enriched from blood (not recorded which). The V gene is TRBV24-1, the J gene TRBJ2-1; no clear D. CDR3 loop: CATSDPVQRQYNEQFF. The CDR3 region has the DNA TGTGCCACCAGTGATCCCGTGCAGAGGCAATACAATGAGCAGTTCTTC.